Below, one T cell receptor beta chain is given with its context. Assay used: immunoSEQ multiplex PCR; TCRdb lists only in-frame clones, some missing. This table has 120,000 to 150,000 clones, around 89% appearing once. The sample comes from a study of blood T cell repertoires in COVID-19. Study-level background: The samples span acute and convalescent COVID-19 from the United States, Italy and Spain.

Participant reports of clinical history set cohort assignment. CDR3 length equals 14 residues. The germline V gene has CDR1 MNHEY and CDR2 SVGAGI. Trimming cost V 5 bases and J 8 bases, with 15 bases left between them. This receptor was taken from a woman aged 25 to 39 with acute COVID-19. Sequenced: PBMCs or T cells enriched from blood (not recorded which). The chain has TRBV6-5 and TRBJ1-4, with TRBD1 as a possible D gene (6 bases). The CDR3 sequence: CASSPSGGGEKLFF. CDR3 coding DNA: TGTGCCAGCAGTCCCTCCGGTGGGGGCGAAAAACTGTTTTTT.